These 32 T cell receptor beta chains share one sample of origin, sequenced in a study of T cells in localized non-small cell lung cancer. The protocol was immunoSEQ multiplex PCR, while the TCRdb copy is restricted to in-frame clones and leaves out a portion. This sample has roughly 25,000 clones, with roughly nine tenths found just once. Sequenced here: peripheral blood, sampled before any cancer treatment. The receptors shown here come from a female donor aged 60 or older with stage II squamous cell lung carcinoma.

This chain links TRBV21-1 with TRBJ2-7; TRBD2, the table's D call, was not compared with the DNA. TRBV21-1 represents a pseudogene. The CDR3 length is 14 residues. Here the CDR3 DNA reads TGTGCCAGCAGCGAGGACTGTTGCTCCTACGAGCAGTACTTC. The encoded protein is CASSEDCCSYEQYF.

The gene calls are TRBV6-1 and TRBJ2-3, with D hard to call. CDR3 length: 12 residues. Germline CDR1 and CDR2: MNHNS and SASEGT. With 10 bases removed from V and 1 base from J, the gap between germline ends came to 9 bases. CDR3 bases: TGTGCCACCAAGGATGGCACAGATACGCAGTATTTT. Translating gives CATKDGTDTQYF.

The chain links TRBV15 to TRBJ2-7; D ambiguous. V was cut by 8 bases and J by 2 bases, with 16 bases left in between. The length of the CDR3 is 14 residues. Germline CDR1 is LNHNV and CDR2 is YYDKDF (reference sequence). CDR3 bases: TGTGCCACCGCCCCGGGCGGCCTCACCTACGAGCAGTACTTC. Translated, it gives CATAPGGLTYEQYF.

The rearrangement joins TRBV10-3 to TRBJ1-5; D is possibly TRBD1 (5 bases). Per the germline V gene, CDR1 is ENHRY and CDR2 is SYGVKD. V lost 11 bases, J lost 0 bases, and 11 bases lay in between. The CDR3 has 13 residues. Here the CDR3 reads CAAGGASNQPQHF. For the CDR3, the DNA is TGTGCCGCAGGTGGGGCTAGCAATCAGCCCCAGCATTTT.

This chain joins TRBV28 and TRBJ2-1; D is undetermined. The length of the CDR3 is 14 residues. CDR1 is MDHEN, CDR2 SYDVKM, per germline. Trimming left V 3 bases short and J 5 bases short, with 11 bases between. DNA for the CDR3: TGTGCCAGCAGTTTTTTGTCTGGGAACAATGAGCAGTTCTTC. It specifies CASSFLSGNNEQFF.

This clone came up once. The chain recombines TRBV7-2 with TRBJ1-2, with D perhaps matching TRBD1 (6 bases). The CDR3 sequence is 15 residues long. CDR1 SGHTA and CDR2 FQGNSA come from the germline V gene. The germline V and J ends were trimmed by 5 bases and 6 bases, with 19 bases remaining between them. Here the CDR3 reads CASSVRQVRGDGYTF. DNA of the CDR3: TGTGCCAGCAGCGTGCGACAGGTTAGAGGGGATGGCTACACCTTC.

The J gene is TRBJ2-7, the V gene TRBV10-2; no clear D gene. Germline values: CDR1 WSHSY, CDR2 SAAADI. Deletions cut 7 bases from V and 2 bases from J, with 6 bases between. The CDR3 covers 11 residues. The CDR3 here is CASMQTYEQYF. The CDR3 DNA sequence: TGCGCCAGCATGCAGACCTACGAGCAGTACTTC.

V gene TRBV30 combines with J gene TRBJ2-1, with 8 bases matching TRBD2. The CDR3 has 19 residues. V lost 2 bases, J lost 0 bases, and 15 bases stayed unmatched. In germline, CDR1 is GTSNPN, CDR2 SVGIG (reference sequence). The CDR3 DNA sequence: TGTGCCTGGAGTCTAAGCCCCCTCCAGCGGGAGAGCTCCTACAATGAGCAGTTCTTC. Its protein is CAWSLSPLQRESSYNEQFF.

The gene calls are TRBV18 and TRBJ2-7; 10 nucleotides align to TRBD1. The germline V gene encodes CDR1 KGHSH and CDR2 LQKENI. Trimming took 3 bases from V and 6 from J; bases not matched to a gene: 11. The CDR3 covers 16 residues. For the CDR3, the DNA is TGTGCCAGCTCACCCCTCAAAGGGACAGGGGTTGCCGAGCAGTACTTC. The encoded protein is CASSPLKGTGVAEQYF.

This CDR3 reads CASSQDRNSYNEQFF. The DNA for the CDR3 is TGTGCCAGCAGCCAGGACAGGAACTCCTACAATGAGCAGTTCTTC. The chain joins TRBV5-4 to TRBJ2-1; 7 bases align to TRBD1. V shed 4 bases and J 0 bases; nucleotides not matched to a gene: 4. Germline assignment: CDR1 SGHNT and CDR2 YYREEE (reference sequence). CDR3 length equals 15 residues.

The genes are TRBV2 and TRBJ2-7; D is possibly TRBD1 (6 bases). V was pared by 6 bases and J by 5 bases, with 14 bases between. The germline gives CDR1 SNHLY, CDR2 FYNNEI. The CDR3 is 13 residues long. This chain's CDR3 is CASRLTGLDEQYF. CDR3 nucleotides: TGTGCCAGCAGACTCACAGGGCTGGACGAGCAGTACTTC.

The chain is built from TRBV19 and TRBJ1-5, with 7 bases identical to TRBD1. V lost 7 bases to trimming and J lost 7 bases; unmatched junction nucleotides: 7. The germline CDR1 and CDR2 sequences are LNHDA and SQIVND (reference sequence). The CDR3 is 13 residues long. The CDR3 reads CASINTGEQPQHF. The CDR3 region has the DNA TGTGCCAGTATCAATACAGGGGAACAGCCCCAGCATTTT.

V is TRBV5-1 and J is TRBJ1-1; maybe TRBD1 (5 bases). This CDR3 comprises 15 residues. Germline CDR1 is SGHRS and CDR2 is YFSETQ. Trimming took off 4 bases at V and 1 base at J, with 14 bases between the two ends. CDR3 coding DNA: TGCGCCAGCAGCCCCTGGGCAGGACAGAACACTGAAGCTTTCTTT. This translates into CASSPWAGQNTEAFF.

The chain employs TRBV5-6 and TRBJ2-1; the D gene is possibly TRBD1 (6 bases). This CDR3 region has 16 residues. The V and J ends lost 1 base and 10 bases respectively, with 21 bases between them. CDR1 and CDR2 from the germline V gene are SGHDT and YYEEEE. Written as DNA, the CDR3 is TGTGCCAGCAGCTTGAGAGGTGGGGGCCCATCGACAGAGCAGTTCTTC. It translates to CASSLRGGGPSTEQFF.

CDR3 region: CAIRGGEGETQYF. The DNA for the CDR3 is TGTGCCATCAGGGGCGGGGAGGGGGAGACCCAGTACTTC. The chain combines TRBV10-3 with TRBJ2-5, with 7 bases that match TRBD2. Germline loops: CDR1 ENHRY, CDR2 SYGVKD. Trimming at V came to 6 bases and at J to 5 bases, leaving 6 bases not matched to a gene. CDR3 size: 13 residues.

This rearrangement joins TRBV19 to TRBJ2-7, with unresolved D. Germline lookup yields CDR1 LNHDA and CDR2 SQIVND (reference sequence). The V end was cut by 3 bases, the J end by 2 bases, with 8 bases between. The CDR3 has 13 amino acids. CDR3 region: CASSIGVAYEQYF. The CDR3 bases are TGTGCCAGTAGTATCGGCGTCGCCTACGAGCAGTACTTC.

The V call is TRBV14, the J call TRBJ1-6, with D unclear. Trimming shortened V by 1 base and J by 3 bases, and 10 bases separated the two germline ends. The CDR3 sequence is 16 residues long. Germline V gene data show CDR1 as SGHDN and CDR2 as FVKESK. CDR3: CASSQVPGYYNSPLHF. CDR3 DNA sequence: TGTGCCAGCAGCCAAGTCCCTGGGTACTATAATTCACCCCTCCACTTT.

The table lists this clone with a count of one. The V and J genes are TRBV28 and TRBJ1-2; 7 bases agree with TRBD1. The trim removed 4 bases at V and 5 bases at J, leaving 4 bases unmatched. Germline CDR1 reads MDHEN; CDR2 reads SYDVKM. The CDR3 spans 13 residues. The CDR3 coding sequence is TGTGCCAGCAGTTCGGACAGGCCGTATGGCTACACCTTC. Residues: CASSSDRPYGYTF.

V is TRBV5-6 and J is TRBJ1-5; D is unresolved. This CDR3 has 13 amino acids. Germline V gives CDR1 SGHDT, CDR2 YYEEEE. V shed 2 bases and J shed 4 bases, with 7 bases lying between them. The CDR3 DNA reads TGTGCCAGCAGCTTATACGGGAATCAGCCCCAGCATTTT. Amino acids: CASSLYGNQPQHF.

The chain uses TRBV5-1 and TRBJ1-6, with TRBD1 as a possible D gene (6 bases). This CDR3 is built from 15 residues. V shed 5 bases and J shed 10 bases, with 19 bases lying between them. Germline-derived CDR1 and CDR2 are SGHRS and YFSETQ. The CDR3 nucleotides read TGCGCCAGCAGTTTTACAGGGACGGGTGACTCACCCCTCCACTTT. This sequence encodes CASSFTGTGDSPLHF. The variable domain in full, with the rest retrieved from reference TRBV5-1 and TRBJ1-6, is KAGVTQTPRYLIKTRGQQVTLSCSPISGHRSVSWYQQTPGQGLQFLFEYFSETQRNKGNFPGRFSGRQFSNSRSEMNVSTLELGDSALYLCASSFTGTGDSPLHFGNGTRLTVT.

This chain joins TRBV7-9 and TRBJ2-1; TRBD2 aligns across 10 bases. The CDR3 has 17 residues. J was trimmed by 8 bases and V by 2 bases; bases with no gene match: 12. The V gene's germline CDR1 is SEHNR and CDR2 FQNEAQ (reference sequence). CDR3 bases: TGTGCCAGCAGCTTAAGGATGGGAACTAGCGGGGAGGATGAGCAGTTCTTC. Translated, it gives CASSLRMGTSGEDEQFF.

This clone came up once. The chain recombines TRBV27 with TRBJ2-3, with D maybe TRBD2 (6 bases). V dropped 1 base and J dropped 0 bases, with 17 bases sitting between them. Germline lookup yields CDR1 MNHEY and CDR2 SMNVEV (reference sequence). The CDR3 totals 18 residues. The DNA of the CDR3 is TGTGCCAGCAGTTTATATTATAGCCTCGGGGGTAGCACAGATACGCAGTATTTT. Amino acid sequence: CASSLYYSLGGSTDTQYF.

This clone showed up just once. The chain joins TRBV2 to TRBJ2-7; perhaps D is TRBD1 or TRBD2 (7 bases each). This CDR3 has 14 amino acids. Germline CDR1 and CDR2: SNHLY and FYNNEI. V was shortened by 8 bases and J by 1 base, with 15 bases between the two germline ends. CDR3 in amino acids: CASGEGQLSYEQYF. For the CDR3, the DNA is TGTGCCAGCGGGGAGGGACAGTTGTCCTACGAGCAGTACTTC.

CDR3 nucleotide sequence: TGTGCCAGCAGCTTGAGCGGGGGGGCCGGAGAGACCCAGTACTTC. Translating it yields CASSLSGGAGETQYF. The chain employs TRBV5-5 and TRBJ2-5; 10 bases are a match to TRBD2. The CDR3 covers 15 residues. CDR1 and CDR2 from the germline V gene are SGHKS and YYEKEE (reference sequence). J lost 4 bases, V lost 1 base, and 4 bases had no gene match.

The genes are TRBV6-5 and TRBJ1-4; 8 positions agree with TRBD1. The CDR3 consists of 14 residues. CDR1 and CDR2 from the germline V gene are MNHEY and SVGAGI. V was pared by 5 bases and J by 7 bases, with 6 bases of the junction left unmatched. This CDR3 reads CASSIGTGGEKLFF. The CDR3 DNA follows: TGTGCCAGCAGTATCGGGACAGGAGGTGAAAAACTGTTTTTT.

This sequence joins TRBV19 and TRBJ2-6; the D is unclear. V was cut by 1 base and J by 2 bases, with 6 bases left in between. Germline lookup yields CDR1 LNHDA and CDR2 SQIVND (reference sequence). The CDR3 is 15 residues long. The CDR3 region is CASSIGQAGANVLTF. CDR3 nucleotide sequence: TGTGCCAGTAGTATAGGTCAGGCTGGGGCCAACGTCCTGACTTTC.

CDR3 in DNA: TGTGCCAGCTCACCGCCGGGTGAACGGAGGACCCAGTACTTC. It translates to CASSPPGERRTQYF. The V call is TRBV18, the J call TRBJ2-5; no definite D call. CDR1 KGHSH and CDR2 LQKENI come from the germline V gene. V was clipped by 3 bases and J by 7 bases, with 15 bases between them. The CDR3 totals 14 residues.

V is TRBV5-4 and J is TRBJ2-7, with D unresolved. This CDR3 has 13 amino acids. Germline CDR1 is SGHNT and CDR2 is YYREEE (reference sequence). Trimming removed 4 bases at V and 2 bases at J, with 10 bases between. The CDR3 sequence is CASSPDIAYEQYF. The DNA of the CDR3 is TGTGCCAGCAGCCCCGACATTGCCTACGAGCAGTACTTC.

V and J are TRBV30 and TRBJ1-1; maybe TRBD1 (6 bases). Germline CDR1 and CDR2: GTSNPN and SVGIG (reference sequence). Trimming stripped 5 bases from V and 3 bases from J, with 13 bases between. The CDR3 runs to 13 residues. As DNA, the CDR3 is TGTGCCTGGGTTCGGGACACATACACTGAAGCTTTCTTT. Protein sequence: CAWVRDTYTEAFF.

This chain connects TRBV5-6 to TRBJ2-7; 7 bases align to TRBD1. Looked up from germline, CDR1 is SGHDT and CDR2 is YYEEEE. Trimming removed 0 bases from V and 6 bases from J; junction bases left unmatched: 6. The CDR3 has 14 residues. CDR3 nucleotides: TGTGCCAGCAGCTTGGCGACAGGGAGCCTCGAGCAGTACTTC. It specifies CASSLATGSLEQYF.

CDR3 loop: CASRGLAGGGGEQFF. Here the CDR3 DNA reads TGTGCCAGCAGGGGACTAGCGGGAGGGGGGGGTGAGCAGTTCTTC. The rearrangement uses TRBV2 and TRBJ2-1; 16 positions agree with TRBD2. Germline CDR1 SNHLY, CDR2 FYNNEI. This CDR3 has 15 residues. With 6 bases clipped from V and 9 bases from J, the junction kept 5 bases outside the gene matches. The variable domain in full, with the rest retrieved from reference TRBV2 and TRBJ2-1, is EPEVTQTPSHQVTQMGQEVILRCVPISNHLYFYWYRQILGQKVEFLVSFYNNEISEKSEIFDDQFSVERPDGSNFTLKIRSTKLEDSAMYFCASRGLAGGGGEQFFGPGTRLTVL.

This chain joins TRBV7-8 and TRBJ1-1, with a possible D match to TRBD1 (5 bases). Deletions cut 2 bases from V and 2 bases from J, with 15 bases between. There are 16 residues in the CDR3. Germline assignment: CDR1 SGHVS and CDR2 FQNEAQ. CDR3 sequence reads: CASSLSHRGGNTEAFF. In DNA, the CDR3 is TGTGCCAGCAGCTTATCTCACCGGGGGGGAAACACTGAAGCTTTCTTT.